This T cell receptor (beta chain) appears in the sequencing data of a study of cytomegalovirus exposure and HLA in healthy donors. Whole-study findings and limits: TRBV6-2, TRBV6-3 and some other V segments were unresolvable in 87-base-pair reads.

In the PCR, 60 Vbeta and 13 Jbeta primers were used. Methods used by the authors: A later analysis counted 65 million to 95 million unique TCR beta chains, some 12 million shared. This table comes from immunoSEQ multiplex PCR, and its TCRdb copy is limited to in-frame clones, with some not included. Clone size and V and J calls were adopted from that table, with D and trimming inferred from the DNA. The sample shows more than 85,000 clones, just under 70% of them seen only once. Details on this clone: What it recognizes is unknown.

V dropped 10 bases and J dropped 6 bases, with 22 bases sitting between them. Germline assignment: CDR1 SEHNR and CDR2 FQNEAQ (reference sequence). CDR3 length equals 15 residues. The rearrangement joins TRBV7-9 to TRBJ1-5; the D is unclear. The specimen was PBMCs. The sequence was collected from a woman aged 65 to 85 in good health and CMV-seropositive. Written as DNA, the CDR3 is TGTGCCAAGAAAGCGTTTTGGACTTCGGGTCAGCCCCAGCATTTT. Translating it yields CAKKAFWTSGQPQHF. Full variable domain (remainder filled in from reference TRBV7-9 and TRBJ1-5): DTGVSQNPRHKITKRGQNVTFRCDPISEHNRLYWYRQTLGQGPEFLTYFQNEAQLEKSRLLSDRFSAERPKGSFSTLEIQRTEQGDSAMYLCAKKAFWTSGQPQHFGDGTRLSIL.